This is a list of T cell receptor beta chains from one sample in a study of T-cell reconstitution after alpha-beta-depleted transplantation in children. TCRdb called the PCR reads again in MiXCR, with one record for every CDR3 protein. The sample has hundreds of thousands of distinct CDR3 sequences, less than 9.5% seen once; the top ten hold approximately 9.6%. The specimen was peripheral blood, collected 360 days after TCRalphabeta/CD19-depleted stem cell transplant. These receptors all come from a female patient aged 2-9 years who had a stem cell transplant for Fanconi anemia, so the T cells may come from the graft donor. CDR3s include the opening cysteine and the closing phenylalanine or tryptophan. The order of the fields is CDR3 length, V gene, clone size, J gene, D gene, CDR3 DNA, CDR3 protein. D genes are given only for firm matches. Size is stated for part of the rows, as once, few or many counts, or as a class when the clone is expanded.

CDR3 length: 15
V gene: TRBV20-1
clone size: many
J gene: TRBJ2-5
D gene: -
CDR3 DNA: TGCAGTGCTAGAGACCCCGGGACACCTCAAGAGACCCAGTACTTC
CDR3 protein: CSARDPGTPQETQYF

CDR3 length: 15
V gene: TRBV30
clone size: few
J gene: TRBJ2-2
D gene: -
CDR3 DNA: TGTGCCTGGAGGGACGAGGGGCGGTGGACCGGGGAGCTGTTTTTT
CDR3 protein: CAWRDEGRWTGELFF

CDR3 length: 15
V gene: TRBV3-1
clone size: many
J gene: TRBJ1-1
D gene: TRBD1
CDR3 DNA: TGTGCCAGCAGCCAAGGACAGGGGCAGAACACTGAAGCTTTCTTT
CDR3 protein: CASSQGQGQNTEAFF

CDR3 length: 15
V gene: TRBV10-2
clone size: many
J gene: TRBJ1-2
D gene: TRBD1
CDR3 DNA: TGCGCCAGCAGTGGGGGACAGGTGGCGAACTATGGCTACACCTTC
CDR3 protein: CASSGGQVANYGYTF

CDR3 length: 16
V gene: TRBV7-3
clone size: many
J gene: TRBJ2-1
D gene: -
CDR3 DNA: TGTGCCAGCAGCTTATCGGCGGGATTCACCTACAATGAGCAGTTCTTC
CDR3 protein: CASSLSAGFTYNEQFF

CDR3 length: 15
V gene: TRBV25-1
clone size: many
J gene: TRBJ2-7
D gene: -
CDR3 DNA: TGTGCCAGCAGTGAATCGGCGGGACGTACTTACGAGCAGTACTTC
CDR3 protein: CASSESAGRTYEQYF

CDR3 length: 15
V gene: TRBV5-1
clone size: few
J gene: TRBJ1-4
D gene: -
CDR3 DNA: TGCGCCAGCAGCTTGGGTCAGGGACCGAATGAAAAACTGTTTTTT
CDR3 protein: CASSLGQGPNEKLFF

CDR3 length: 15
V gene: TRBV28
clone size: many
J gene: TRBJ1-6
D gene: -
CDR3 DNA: TGTGCCAGCAGTCTCAGCCTTAGCTATAATTCACCCCTCCACTTT
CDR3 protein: CASSLSLSYNSPLHF

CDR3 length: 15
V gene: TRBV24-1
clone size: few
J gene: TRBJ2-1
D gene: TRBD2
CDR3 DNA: TGTGCCACCAGTGATTTTGGGGGAGGGCGGCATGAGCAGTTCTTC
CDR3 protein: CATSDFGGGRHEQFF

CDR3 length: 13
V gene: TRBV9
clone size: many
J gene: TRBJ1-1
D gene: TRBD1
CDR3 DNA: TGTGCCAGCAGCGACAGGGGGAACACTGAAGCTTTCTTT
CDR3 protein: CASSDRGNTEAFF

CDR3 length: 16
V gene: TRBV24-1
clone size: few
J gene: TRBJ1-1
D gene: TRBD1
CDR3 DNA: TGTGCCACCAGTGATTTAGGCGGGACAGGGGACACTGAAGCTTTCTTT
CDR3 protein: CATSDLGGTGDTEAFF

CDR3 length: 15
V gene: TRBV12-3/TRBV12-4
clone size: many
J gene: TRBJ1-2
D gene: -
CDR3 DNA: TGTGCCAGCAGTCCCACGACAGCCCAAGAGGTCGGCTACACCTTC
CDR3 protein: CASSPTTAQEVGYTF

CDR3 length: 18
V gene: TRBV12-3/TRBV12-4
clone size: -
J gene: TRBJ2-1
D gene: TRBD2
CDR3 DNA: TGTACCAGCAGTTTAGCCCATTTACTAGCGGGGAAGTACAATGAGCAGTTCTTC
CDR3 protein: CTSSLAHLLAGKYNEQFF

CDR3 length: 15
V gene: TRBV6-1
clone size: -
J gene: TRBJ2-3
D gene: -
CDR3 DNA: TGTGCCAGCAGTGAAAGAGTCTTTAGCACAGATACGCAGTATTTT
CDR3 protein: CASSERVFSTDTQYF

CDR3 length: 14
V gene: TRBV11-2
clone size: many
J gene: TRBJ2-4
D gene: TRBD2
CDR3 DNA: TGTGCCAGCAGCAAACTAGCGGGCTGGGACATTCAGTACTTC
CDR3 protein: CASSKLAGWDIQYF

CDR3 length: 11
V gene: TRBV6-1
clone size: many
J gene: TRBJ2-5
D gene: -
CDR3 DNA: TGTGCCAGCAGCCAGGGGCAGACCCAGTACTTC
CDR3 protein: CASSQGQTQYF

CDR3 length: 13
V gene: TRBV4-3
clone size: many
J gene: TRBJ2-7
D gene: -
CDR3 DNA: TGCGCCAGCAGCCAAGGCACTATCCACGAGCAGTACTTC
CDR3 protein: CASSQGTIHEQYF

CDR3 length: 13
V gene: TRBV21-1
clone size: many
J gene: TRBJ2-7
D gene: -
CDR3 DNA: TGTGCCAGCAGCAAAGGGCCCCACTACGAGCAGTACTTC
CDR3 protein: CASSKGPHYEQYF

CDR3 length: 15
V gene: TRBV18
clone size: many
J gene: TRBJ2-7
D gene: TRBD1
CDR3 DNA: TGTGCCAGCTCACTCCGACAGGGGGCTTCCTACGAGCAGTACTTC
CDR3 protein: CASSLRQGASYEQYF

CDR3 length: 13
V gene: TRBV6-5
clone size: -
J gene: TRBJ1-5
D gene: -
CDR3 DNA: TGTGCCAGCAGAAGGGGGGCCGGGCAGCCCCAGCATTTT
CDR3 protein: CASRRGAGQPQHF

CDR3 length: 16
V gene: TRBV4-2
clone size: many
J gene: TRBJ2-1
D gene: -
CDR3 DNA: TGTGCCAGCAGCCAGGGGGATGGAGCGGAGTACAATGAGCAGTTCTTC
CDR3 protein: CASSQGDGAEYNEQFF

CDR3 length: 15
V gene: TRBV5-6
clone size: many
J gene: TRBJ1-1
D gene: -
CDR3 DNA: TGTGCCAGCAGCTCAAGGGCGAGGGTATCGACTGAAGCTTTCTTT
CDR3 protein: CASSSRARVSTEAFF

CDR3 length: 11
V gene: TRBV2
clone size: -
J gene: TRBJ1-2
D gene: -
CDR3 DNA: TGTGCCAGCAGTGAATGGGAGGGCTACACCTTC
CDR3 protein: CASSEWEGYTF

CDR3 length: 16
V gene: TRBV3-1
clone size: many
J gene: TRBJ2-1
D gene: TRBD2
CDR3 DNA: TGTGCCAGCAGCTCCTGGACTAGCGGGAGTTTATCTGAGCAGTTCTTC
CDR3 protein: CASSSWTSGSLSEQFF

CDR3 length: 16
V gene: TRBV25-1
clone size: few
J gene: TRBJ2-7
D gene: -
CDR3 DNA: TGTGCCAGCAGACAACCTCCACGGGACGGATCCTACGAGCAGTACTTC
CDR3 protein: CASRQPPRDGSYEQYF

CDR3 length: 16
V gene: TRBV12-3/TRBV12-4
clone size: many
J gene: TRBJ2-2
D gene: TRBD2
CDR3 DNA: TGTGCCAGCAGTTTACAGATTAGCGGGAGCCACCGGGAGCTGTTTTTT
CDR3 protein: CASSLQISGSHRELFF

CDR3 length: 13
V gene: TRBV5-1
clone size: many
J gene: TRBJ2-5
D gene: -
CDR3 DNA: TGCGCCAGCAGCTTTGCCAGCCAAGAGACCCAGTACTTC
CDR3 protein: CASSFASQETQYF

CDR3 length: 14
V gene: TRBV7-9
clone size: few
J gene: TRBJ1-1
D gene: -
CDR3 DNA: TGTGCCAGCAGCTTTCCGGTTCCCCACACTGAAGCTTTCTTT
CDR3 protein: CASSFPVPHTEAFF

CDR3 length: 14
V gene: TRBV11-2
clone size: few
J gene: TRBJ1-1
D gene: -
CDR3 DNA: TGTGCCAGCAGCTTAGAGTTCGGGGGAACTGAAGCTTTCTTT
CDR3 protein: CASSLEFGGTEAFF